The 29 T cell receptor beta chains listed next were all sequenced from one sample in a study of blood T cell repertoires in COVID-19. Profiling relied on immunoSEQ multiplex PCR, and the TCRdb table lists in-frame clones only, not all of them. Here the sample spans approximately 6,000 clones, 85% to 90% being singletons. The sequenced sample was peripheral blood. The receptors were gathered from a man aged 60 to 69 with acute or convalescent COVID-19.

The chain is built from TRBV7-2 and TRBJ2-5, with D unresolved. The germline V gene encodes CDR1 SGHTA and CDR2 FQGNSA. CDR3 size: 12 residues. V was trimmed by 6 bases and J by 5 bases, leaving 10 bases between them. CDR3 bases: TGTGCCAGCAGTTGGTCGCGGGAGACCCAGTACTTC. Translation: CASSWSRETQYF.

The chain recombines TRBV10-3 with TRBJ2-5, with 9 bases matching TRBD2. Germline-derived CDR1 and CDR2 are ENHRY and SYGVKD. CDR3 length: 13 amino acids. The J segment lost 5 bases and the V segment lost 11 bases, leaving 9 bases of the junction unmatched. The CDR3 nucleotides read TGTGCCTCGCGGGAGGGGGCAGAGGAGACCCAGTACTTC. Its protein is CASREGAEETQYF.

The chain has TRBV10-1 and TRBJ1-6; perhaps TRBD1 as D (6 bases). CDR1 is WNHNN and CDR2 is SYGVQD in the germline V gene (reference sequence). Deletions cut 10 bases from V and 3 bases from J, with 13 bases between. This CDR3 is built from 14 residues. Written as DNA, the CDR3 is TGCGCCATCCGACAGGAACACTATAATTCACCCCTCCACTTT. Protein: CAIRQEHYNSPLHF.

CDR3 protein: CASSYSGRTEAFF. The CDR3 DNA sequence: TGTGCCAGCAGTTACTCGGGGCGCACTGAAGCTTTCTTT. The gene calls are TRBV6-5 and TRBJ1-1, with a weak D call TRBD1 (5 bases). This CDR3 is 13 amino acids long. V was cut by 0 bases and J by 4 bases, with 6 bases left in between. CDR1 is MNHEY, CDR2 SVGAGI, per germline.

The chain couples TRBV6-6 to TRBJ2-1; TRBD1 aligns across 11 bases. The CDR3 extends over 19 amino acids. The trim removed 5 bases at V and 1 base at J, leaving 13 bases unmatched. Germline CDR1 reads MNHNY; CDR2 reads SVGAGI (reference sequence). The CDR3 DNA follows: TGTGCCAGCAGTCGGACAGGGGGCGAAGCAGCGGCTTCCTACAATGAGCAGTTCTTC. Amino acid sequence: CASSRTGGEAAASYNEQFF.

The rearrangement links TRBV27 to TRBJ1-2; D might be TRBD1 (6 bases). In germline, CDR1 is MNHEY, CDR2 SMNVEV (reference sequence). The CDR3 extends over 17 amino acids. Trimming removed 3 bases from V and 4 bases from J, with 21 bases in between. CDR3 protein: CASSFALDRASPYGYTF. CDR3 bases: TGTGCCAGCAGTTTCGCCCTGGACAGAGCCTCCCCCTATGGCTACACCTTC.

This clone was seen once. V and J are TRBV24-1 and TRBJ2-1; 9 nucleotides match TRBD2. The CDR3 spans 14 residues. Trimming at V came to 7 bases and at J to 2 bases, leaving 2 bases not matched to a gene. Germline V CDR1 and CDR2: KGHDR, SFDVKD. The CDR3 coding sequence is TGTGCCACCAGGGGCGGGGGGGCCTACAATGAGCAGTTCTTC. Translating it yields CATRGGGAYNEQFF.

This chain uses TRBV7-9 with TRBJ2-3; D is possibly TRBD1 (7 bases). V gave up 11 bases and J gave up 0 bases, with 12 bases separating them. The CDR3 spans 13 residues. Per germline, CDR1 SEHNR and CDR2 FQNEAQ (reference sequence). CDR3 DNA sequence: TGTGCCGGGGAGGACAGGAGCACAGATACGCAGTATTTT. It encodes CAGEDRSTDTQYF.

The chain is built from TRBV5-1 and TRBJ1-2, with a tentative D call TRBD1 (5 bases). The CDR3 sequence is 14 residues long. The ends were cut back, 0 bases at V and 8 bases at J, with 14 bases in the middle. Germline assignment: CDR1 SGHRS and CDR2 YFSETQ. In nucleotides, the CDR3 is TGCGCCAGCAGCTTGGAGGGGTCCGCCTGGGGCTACACCTTC. Its protein product is CASSLEGSAWGYTF.

CDR3 residues: CASSPAGFTEAFF. The CDR3 region has the DNA TGTGCCAGCTCCCCCGCGGGGTTCACTGAAGCTTTCTTT. The V gene is TRBV18, the J gene TRBJ1-1; D is undetermined. Trimming cost V 6 bases and J 4 bases, with 12 bases left between them. Germline V gene lookup returns CDR1 KGHSH and CDR2 LQKENI. CDR3 length equals 13 residues. The whole variable domain, remainder taken from reference TRBV18 and TRBJ1-1, is NAGVMQNPRHLVRRRGQEARLRCSPMKGHSHVYWYRQLPEEGLKFMVYLQKENIIDESGMPKERFSAEFPKEGPSILRIQQVVRGDSAAYFCASSPAGFTEAFFGQGTRLTVV.

The chain recombines TRBV5-1 with TRBJ2-5, with 8 bases matching TRBD2. With 3 bases clipped from V and 4 bases from J, the junction kept 8 bases outside the gene matches. The CDR3 totals 15 residues. CDR1 SGHRS and CDR2 YFSETQ come from the germline V gene. The chain's CDR3 is CASSSKSGSVETQYF. The CDR3 DNA reads TGCGCCAGCAGCTCAAAGAGCGGGAGTGTAGAGACCCAGTACTTC.

J is TRBJ1-2 and V is TRBV11-2; D possibly corresponds to TRBD1 (5 bases). The V gene's germline CDR1 is SGHAT and CDR2 FQNNGV. The CDR3 is made up of 14 amino acids. Trimming cost V 5 bases and J 8 bases, with 18 bases left between them. For the CDR3, the DNA is TGTGCCAGCAGCGGGGGGGGAAACTGGGACGGCTACACCTTC. It encodes CASSGGGNWDGYTF.

This sequence joins TRBV7-3 and TRBJ2-1, with TRBD2 identical over 10 bases. V gave up 4 bases and J gave up 0 bases; unmatched junction bases: 6. The germline V gene encodes CDR1 SGHTA and CDR2 FQGTGA. The CDR3 is 17 amino acids. The CDR3 nucleotides read TGTGCCAGCAGCTCTAGCGGGGGCCTCAGCTCCTACAATGAGCAGTTCTTC. Amino acids: CASSSSGGLSSYNEQFF.

J is TRBJ1-2 and V is TRBV21-1; the table gives TRBD1 as D, unverified against the DNA. TRBV21-1 is designated a pseudogene. The CDR3 has 17 residues. The chain's CDR3 is CASSKARTVLANYGYTF. CDR3 DNA: TGTGCCAGCAGCAAAGCTCGGACAGTCCTAGCTAACTATGGCTACACCTTC.

This rearrangement joins TRBV7-9 to TRBJ2-5; 12 nucleotides line up with TRBD2. This CDR3 comprises 17 residues. Germline trimming cut 5 bases from V and 4 bases from J; bases unmatched to any gene: 11. Germline V gene data show CDR1 as SEHNR and CDR2 as FQNEAQ (reference sequence). The CDR3 DNA follows: TGTGCCAGCAGCCCTATCCGGCTAGCGGGAGGGAGAGAGACCCAGTACTTC. It codes for CASSPIRLAGGRETQYF.

The chain links TRBV6-5 to TRBJ1-5; D unclear. The CDR3 has 14 amino acids. The V gene's germline CDR1 is MNHEY and CDR2 SVGAGI. Between the trimmed V and J ends, which lost 6 bases and 2 bases, there was a span of 11 bases. The CDR3 DNA reads TGTGCCAGCAGCCCAGGCTGGGGCAATCAGCCCCAGCATTTT. Residues: CASSPGWGNQPQHF.

This sequence joins TRBV7-9 and TRBJ1-2; 7 bases line up with TRBD1. V lost 1 base and J lost 4; bases outside the gene matches: 6. CDR1 and CDR2 from the germline V gene are SEHNR and FQNEAQ (reference sequence). The CDR3 is made up of 15 amino acids. CDR3 sequence reads: CASSLEGGRVYGYTF. The CDR3 DNA follows: TGTGCCAGCAGCTTAGAAGGGGGCCGTGTCTATGGCTACACCTTC.

The V and J genes are TRBV5-4 and TRBJ1-2; D remains unclear. This CDR3 region has 14 residues. Germline V CDR1 and CDR2: SGHNT, YYREEE (reference sequence). V gave up 5 bases and J gave up 4 bases, with 15 bases separating them. CDR3 nucleotide sequence: TGTGCCAGCAGGCCCGAGGGTCAACCCTATGGCTACACCTTC. This gives the protein CASRPEGQPYGYTF.

The rearrangement links TRBV10-3 to TRBJ1-2; 8 bases are a match to TRBD1. The CDR3 contains 14 residues. The germline CDR1 and CDR2 sequences are ENHRY and SYGVKD. V shed 8 bases and J 4 bases; nucleotides not matched to a gene: 9. In DNA form, the CDR3 reads TGTGCCATCTCTGATCCAGGACAGGGCTATGGCTACACCTTC. As protein: CAISDPGQGYGYTF.

In DNA form, the CDR3 reads TGCGCCAGCAGCTTGCTCTACCCGGACAGGGGGTTTCAGCAGTACGTC. Amino acid sequence: CASSLLYPDRGFQQYV. The chain has TRBV5-1 and TRBJ2-7, with 10 nucleotides matching TRBD1. The germline V gene encodes CDR1 SGHRS and CDR2 YFSETQ. This CDR3 spans 16 amino acids. The junction had 12 bases not matched to a gene; V was cut back by 1 base and J by 8 bases.

The V and J genes are TRBV10-1 and TRBJ2-3, with D tentatively TRBD1 (6 bases). CDR1 is WNHNN and CDR2 is SYGVQD in the germline V gene (reference sequence). This CDR3 has 15 residues. Deletions cut 0 bases from V and 3 bases from J, with 10 bases between. CDR3 protein: CASSESGTKTDTQYF. The DNA of the CDR3 is TGCGCCAGCAGTGAGTCGGGGACAAAAACAGATACGCAGTATTTT.

This clone came up once. This chain links TRBV19 with TRBJ2-1; 10 bases agree with TRBD2. V lost 6 bases, J lost 8 bases, and 10 bases stayed unmatched. In germline, CDR1 is LNHDA, CDR2 SQIVND (reference sequence). CDR3 size: 15 residues. The CDR3 sequence: CASSGLAGGLDEQFF. The CDR3 coding sequence is TGTGCCAGTAGCGGATTAGCGGGAGGCCTTGATGAGCAGTTCTTC.

This chain uses TRBV3-1 (or the pseudogene TRBV3-2) with TRBJ1-1; possibly TRBD1 for D (6 bases). The length of the CDR3 is 12 residues. Germline CDR1 LGHDT, CDR2 YNNKEL (reference sequence). Trimming stripped 3 bases from V and 7 bases from J, with 9 bases between. CDR3 residues: CASSQRGFEAFF. CDR3 nucleotides: TGTGCCAGCAGCCAGAGGGGGTTTGAAGCTTTCTTT.

V is TRBV5-6 and J is TRBJ2-2, with D possibly TRBD2 on 6 matching bases. Germline assignment: CDR1 SGHDT and CDR2 YYEEEE. Between the trimmed V and J ends, which lost 0 bases and 6 bases, there was a span of 9 bases. The CDR3 extends over 14 amino acids. The CDR3 is CASSLAPGAGELFF. The CDR3 nucleotides read TGTGCCAGCAGCTTGGCCCCGGGAGCCGGGGAGCTGTTTTTT.

The chain uses TRBV11-2 and TRBJ1-1, with unresolved D. The CDR3 has 11 residues. V lost 3 bases and J 7 bases, leaving 6 bases between the germline ends. Germline CDR1 SGHAT, CDR2 FQNNGV. CDR3: CASSFLDEAFF. The CDR3 DNA reads as TGTGCCAGCAGCTTCTTAGATGAAGCTTTCTTT.

The chain uses TRBV7-2 and TRBJ1-1; D uncertain. V dropped 3 bases and J dropped 8 bases, with 7 bases sitting between them. This CDR3 is built from 11 residues. The germline gives CDR1 SGHTA, CDR2 FQGNSA. CDR3 DNA sequence: TGTGCCAGCAGCTTTATACAGGAAGCTTTCTTT. Encoded protein: CASSFIQEAFF.

This chain joins TRBV10-3 and TRBJ2-7, with D perhaps matching TRBD1 (6 bases). The CDR3 sequence is 14 residues long. V was pared by 0 bases and J by 2 bases, with 8 bases between. In germline, CDR1 is ENHRY, CDR2 SYGVKD. The CDR3 nucleotides are TGTGCCATCAGTGAGTCGAACAGGGCCTACGAGCAGTACGTC. Translation: CAISESNRAYEQYV.

The gene calls are TRBV25-1 and TRBJ2-5; D not resolved. Looked up from germline, CDR1 is MGHDK and CDR2 is SYGVNS. V dropped 5 bases and J dropped 7 bases, with 8 bases sitting between them. CDR3 size: 11 residues. The CDR3: CASSPSRTQYF. Written as DNA, the CDR3 is TGTGCCAGCAGTCCATCCAGGACCCAGTACTTC.

V gene TRBV5-4 combines with J gene TRBJ1-2; D not certain. In germline, CDR1 is SGHNT, CDR2 YYREEE (reference sequence). The CDR3 sequence is 16 residues long. Trimming left V 1 base short and J 3 bases short, with 16 bases between. The CDR3 loop reads CASSLFSDGGYYGYTF. CDR3 DNA: TGTGCCAGCAGCTTGTTTTCAGACGGAGGGTACTATGGCTACACCTTC. The full variable domain, its missing parts supplied by reference TRBV5-4 and TRBJ1-2, is ETGVTQSPTHLIKTRGQQVTLRCSSQSGHNTVSWYQQALGQGPQFIFQYYREEENGRGNFPPRFSGLQFPNYSSELNVNALELDDSALYLCASSLFSDGGYYGYTFGSGTRLTVV.